A single sample gave rise to the 5 T cell receptor beta chains below, sequenced in a study of T cell changes during pregnancy in multiple sclerosis. Clones were sequenced by immunoSEQ multiplex PCR, and TCRdb holds only the in-frame ones, with some missing. There are roughly 48,000 clones in the sample; around 94% occur only once, and approximately 0.91% lies in the top ten. The sample here was CD4+ T cells from peripheral blood mononuclear cells, taken in the second trimester of pregnancy. Receptors were obtained from a female donor in good health, enrolled as a control in a pregnancy study.

J is TRBJ2-7 and V is TRBV10-3; 8 bases are shared with TRBD1. Germline trimming cut 3 bases from V and 1 base from J; bases unmatched to any gene: 5. The CDR3 has 15 amino acids. Germline CDR1 and CDR2: ENHRY and SYGVKD. The CDR3 loop is CAISDSDRGSYEQYF. In DNA, the CDR3 is TGTGCCATCAGTGACTCAGACAGGGGATCCTACGAGCAGTACTTC.

This clone was observed a single time. The chain employs TRBV6-5 and TRBJ1-1; the D gene is possibly TRBD1 (6 bases). This CDR3 contains 14 residues. Deletions cut 6 bases from V and 5 bases from J, with 16 bases between. CDR1 is MNHEY and CDR2 is SVGAGI in the germline V gene. The CDR3 nucleotides are TGTGCCAGCAGGTACACAGGGAGAAATACTGAAGCTTTCTTT. Translating gives CASRYTGRNTEAFF.

The chain links TRBV19 to TRBJ2-7; 8 bases line up with TRBD1. In germline, CDR1 is LNHDA, CDR2 SQIVND (reference sequence). The CDR3 extends over 14 amino acids. The V and J ends lost 5 bases and 5 bases, in that order; junction bases with no gene match: 8. CDR3 nucleotide sequence: TGTGCCAGTAGTTTCTTGGACAGGGTCAACGAGCAGTACTTC. Its protein product is CASSFLDRVNEQYF.

This clone was seen more than once but under ten times. This sequence joins TRBV28 and TRBJ1-1; TRBD1 agrees at 9 bases. J was trimmed by 11 bases and V by 5 bases; bases with no gene match: 3. Germline CDR1 is MDHEN and CDR2 is SYDVKM. CDR3 length: 11 residues. As DNA, the CDR3 is TGTGCCAGCAGTGTGGACAGGGGCGCTTTCTTT. The encoded protein is CASSVDRGAFF.

The genes are TRBV6-5 and TRBJ1-2; D is possibly TRBD1 (6 bases). The CDR3 length is 15 residues. CDR1 is MNHEY and CDR2 is SVGAGI in the germline V gene. V dropped 5 bases and J dropped 5 bases, with 18 bases sitting between them. The CDR3 sequence: CASSPWDTGAYGYTF. CDR3 DNA: TGTGCCAGCAGTCCCTGGGACACCGGTGCTTATGGCTACACCTTC.